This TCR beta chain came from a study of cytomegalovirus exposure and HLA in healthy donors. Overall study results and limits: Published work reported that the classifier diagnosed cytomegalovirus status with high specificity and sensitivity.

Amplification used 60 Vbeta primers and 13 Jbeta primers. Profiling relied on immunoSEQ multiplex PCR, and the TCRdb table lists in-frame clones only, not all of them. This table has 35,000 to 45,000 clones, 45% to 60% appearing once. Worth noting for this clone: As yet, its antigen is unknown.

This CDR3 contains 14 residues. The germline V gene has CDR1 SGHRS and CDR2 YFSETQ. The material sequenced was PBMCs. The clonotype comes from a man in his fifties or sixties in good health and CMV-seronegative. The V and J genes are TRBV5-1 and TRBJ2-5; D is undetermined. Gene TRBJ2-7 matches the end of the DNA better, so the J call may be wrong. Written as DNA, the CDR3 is TGCGCCAGCAGCTTGGCCGGCAGGATCTACGAGCAGTACTTC. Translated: CASSLAGRIYEQYF.